A single sample is the source of the 15 T cell receptor beta chains below, sequenced in a study of a mutant IDH1 vaccine in newly diagnosed glioma. Using immunoSEQ multiplex PCR, the repertoire was profiled, and TCRdb retains in-frame clones only, with some absent. The sample includes around 61,000 clones, just under 90% of them seen just once. The time point here: week 5, during vaccination. Vaccination comprised doses that each held 300 ug of mutant IDH1 20-mer peptide, plus topical imiquimod. These receptors have no known antigen. The specimen comprised PBMCs, sampled from a glioma patient whose treatment included an IDH1 peptide vaccine. The source is a woman aged 40 to 49 with glioma.

This clone occurred a few times. The chain has TRBV15 and TRBJ1-2, with D uncertain. The CDR3 covers 12 residues. Germline V gives CDR1 LNHNV, CDR2 YYDKDF (reference sequence). V was trimmed by 5 bases and J by 3 bases, leaving 7 bases between them. The CDR3 is CATSYEDYGYTF. The CDR3 coding sequence is TGTGCCACCAGCTATGAAGACTATGGCTACACCTTC.

The CDR3, as DNA: TGCACCAGCAGCCAAGTCGGTTCACTAGATTACTACGAGCAGTACTTC. This translates into CTSSQVGSLDYYEQYF. The chain couples TRBV1 to TRBJ2-7; the table assigns TRBD2, which was not confirmed against the DNA. TRBV1 is marked as a pseudogene. There are 16 residues in the CDR3.

The V call is TRBV30, the J call TRBJ2-5; 7 bases align to TRBD2. The CDR3 covers 15 residues. Looked up from germline, CDR1 is GTSNPN and CDR2 is SVGIG (reference sequence). J gave up 5 bases and V 0 bases, and 9 bases lay outside the gene matches. Written as DNA, the CDR3 is TGTGCCTGGAGTGTACTGCGCGGCGGGAGTGAGACCCAGTACTTC. Residues: CAWSVLRGGSETQYF.

The chain recombines TRBV6-5 with TRBJ2-7; D gene uncertain. CDR3 length: 13 residues. CDR1 and CDR2 from the germline V gene are MNHEY and SVGAGI. V was trimmed by 2 bases and J by 6 bases, leaving 11 bases between them. CDR3 sequence reads: CASSYRGSGEQYF. DNA of the CDR3: TGTGCCAGCAGTTACAGAGGATCGGGCGAGCAGTACTTC.

The chain employs TRBV5-1 and TRBJ1-2; TRBD1 matches at 9 bases. Germline assignment: CDR1 SGHRS and CDR2 YFSETQ. CDR3 length: 15 residues. After removal of 4 bases from V and 8 bases from J, the junction contained 12 bases not matched to a gene. The CDR3 region is CASSPERTGEGGYTF. The CDR3 DNA reads as TGCGCCAGCAGCCCTGAACGGACAGGGGAAGGAGGCTACACCTTC.

This chain links TRBV29-1 with TRBJ1-2, with D maybe TRBD1 (5 bases). V was pared by 6 bases and J by 0 bases, with 8 bases between. The length of the CDR3 is 12 residues. Germline V CDR1 and CDR2: SQVTM, ANQGSEA. CDR3 nucleotide sequence: TGCAGCGTCCGACAGTCTAACTATGGCTACACCTTC. This encodes CSVRQSNYGYTF.

This chain connects TRBV2 to TRBJ1-2, with D unresolved. The V gene lost 0 bases and the J gene lost 7 bases, with 3 bases spanning the gap. The CDR3 consists of 11 residues. CDR1 and CDR2 from the germline V gene are SNHLY and FYNNEI. CDR3 nucleotides: TGTGCCAGCAGTGAAGCCCCTGGCTACACCTTC. Encoded protein: CASSEAPGYTF.

A few counts support this clone. The chain combines TRBV2 with TRBJ1-2, with D uncertain. There are 10 residues in the CDR3. The V end lost 1 base, the J end lost 8 bases, and 2 bases lay between the germline ends. Germline V gene sequence: CDR1 SNHLY, CDR2 FYNNEI. CDR3: CASSEVGYTF. The CDR3 nucleotides read TGTGCCAGCAGTGAAGTGGGCTACACCTTC.

The rearrangement uses TRBV7-2 and TRBJ2-7; TRBD1 is a possible D gene (6 bases). Germline V gene data show CDR1 as SGHTA and CDR2 as FQGNSA. V was shortened by 4 bases and J by 3 bases, with 16 bases between the two germline ends. This CDR3 spans 15 amino acids. The CDR3 DNA sequence: TGTGCCAGCAGCTCGACACCGGGACAAGGCTACGAGCAGTACTTC. Translating it yields CASSSTPGQGYEQYF.

This chain links TRBV2 with TRBJ2-4; no clear D gene. Germline assignment: CDR1 SNHLY and CDR2 FYNNEI. Trimming removed 6 bases at V and 0 bases at J, with 9 bases between. The CDR3 covers 14 residues. The CDR3: CASRWGLAKNIQYF. The CDR3 bases are TGTGCCAGCAGATGGGGATTAGCCAAAAACATTCAGTACTTC.

This clone occurred once. V is TRBV2 and J is TRBJ2-7, with D possibly TRBD2 on 6 matching bases. With 8 bases removed from V and 6 bases from J, the gap between germline ends came to 17 bases. The CDR3 consists of 13 residues. CDR1 is SNHLY and CDR2 is FYNNEI in the germline V gene. As DNA, the CDR3 is TGTGCCAGCGAAGCGGAGGGGCGAGGCGAGCAGTACTTC. Translation gives CASEAEGRGEQYF. The variable domain in full, with the rest retrieved from reference TRBV2 and TRBJ2-7, is EPEVTQTPSHQVTQMGQEVILRCVPISNHLYFYWYRQILGQKVEFLVSFYNNEISEKSEIFDDQFSVERPDGSNFTLKIRSTKLEDSAMYFCASEAEGRGEQYFGPGTRLTVT.

The J gene is TRBJ2-3, the V gene TRBV7-2; no clear D. CDR3 length: 11 amino acids. V was clipped by 4 bases and J by 6 bases, with 5 bases between them. Germline V gene data show CDR1 as SGHTA and CDR2 as FQGNSA. Here the CDR3 DNA reads TGTGCCAGCAGCTCACTGGATACGCAGTATTTT. Translated: CASSSLDTQYF.

V gene TRBV2 combines with J gene TRBJ2-3, with D unresolved. With 3 bases removed from V and 6 bases from J, the gap between germline ends came to 22 bases. In germline, CDR1 is SNHLY, CDR2 FYNNEI. The CDR3 length is 17 residues. The CDR3 nucleotides read TGTGCCAGCAGTGATCCCGCGTTAGGATCATCTGCGGATACGCAGTATTTT. Translation: CASSDPALGSSADTQYF.

The chain employs TRBV14 and TRBJ1-1; D remains unclear. The CDR3 sequence is 15 residues long. CDR1 and CDR2 (germline): SGHDN, FVKESK. Trimming removed 0 bases from V and 1 base from J, with 9 bases in between. For the CDR3, the DNA is TGTGCCAGCAGCCAAGATGTGGGTTGGAACACTGAAGCTTTCTTT. This translates into CASSQDVGWNTEAFF.

The rearrangement uses TRBV5-1 and TRBJ2-7, with TRBD2 matching over 11 bases. In germline, CDR1 is SGHRS, CDR2 YFSETQ. The V gene end was trimmed by 4 bases and the J gene end by 1 base; junction bases not matched to a gene: 16. The CDR3 has 19 residues. The CDR3 sequence is CASSPGRPGLAGGSYEQYF. The CDR3 nucleotides are TGCGCCAGCAGCCCAGGCCGGCCGGGGCTAGCGGGAGGATCCTACGAGCAGTACTTC.